This T cell receptor (beta chain) was observed in a study of T cell responses to AZD1222 COVID-19 vaccine. Libraries were prepared by immunoSEQ multiplex PCR; TCRdb keeps only in-frame clonotypes and omits some of them. The sample carries about 120,000 clones, about 85% recorded once. Between the trimmed V and J ends, which lost 6 bases and 1 base, there was a span of 9 bases. The CDR3 sequence is 13 residues long. About this clone itself: Its target is unknown.

Study-wide points: Regions 160-218 and 743-854 dominated among vaccine-associated CD4 TCRs spanning spike. Donors were mostly white British, more females; clonal diversity possibly underestimated. It was only after the peak T cell response that any repertoires were sampled.

This clonotype originated in an adult in good health. The chain carries TRBV12-3 or TRBV12-4 and TRBJ1-1; D is possibly TRBD1 (6 bases). Material: peripheral blood, obtained on day 0 of AZD1222 vaccination. CDR3: CASSRTANTEAFF. The CDR3, as DNA: TGTGCCAGCAGCCGGACAGCGAACACTGAAGCTTTCTTT.